This T cell receptor (beta chain) was sequenced in a study of vaccination and CD4 T cells after COVID-19. Study-wide context: Recovered-phase convalescent patients showed SARS-CoV-2 positivity by nasal swab PCR; eight to ten were mild, one severe. Two of the convalescents were Hispanic, and convalescents were six males and four females.

The Oncomine TCR Beta short-read assay was applied to DNA of cultured CD4+ T cells. In TCRdb, the PCR reads were re-called with MiXCR into one record per CDR3 protein. The table includes 12,000 or so distinct CDR3 sequences, around 50% detected once. Described treatment: approximately 11-day PBMC culture with coronavirus spike peptide pools or control peptides (ViraFEST assay). IL-2 at around 10 IU/ml and peptide pools at around 10 ug/ml were added to PBMCs cultured at a few million per well. Regarding the study as a whole: A median of about 90% of reactive clones, in convalescent patients, became evident only post-vaccination.

Germline CDR1 reads SGHTA; CDR2 reads FQGTGA. This CDR3 is 16 amino acids long. J lost 3 bases, V lost 5 bases, and 4 bases had no gene match. Turning to this clonotype: Its antigen remains unidentified.

The chain combines TRBV7-3 with TRBJ2-1; 13 bases agree with TRBD2. The sequenced material came from CD4+ T cells from blood, cultured in vitro. The TCR originated in a human donor who had recovered from COVID-19. The CDR3 spells CASSRLAGGLYNEQFF. CDR3 DNA: TGTGCCAGCAGCCGACTAGCGGGAGGACTCTACAATGAGCAGTTCTTC.